Listed here are 12 T cell receptor beta chains from one sample, sequenced in a study of T cells in Graves' hyperthyroidism and ophthalmopathy. RNA transcripts were the template for amplifying TCR beta CDR3 regions. The study used the HTBI primer set for a first-round RT-PCR of the TCR CDR3. TCRdb re-analysed the multiplex PCR reads in MiXCR, keeping a single row per CDR3 protein. This table has tens of thousands of distinct CDR3 sequences, just under 50% appearing once. Sample: blood. The source of these receptors is a woman aged 45 to 65 with Graves' hyperthyroidism that later progressed to Graves' ophthalmopathy.

This clonotype was picked up many times. Being one base from a much bigger clone, this may be a read error. This likely comes from a read error, as the CDR3 has no conserved phenylalanine or tryptophan at its end. This chain connects TRBV7-2 to TRBJ2-5, with 10 bases that match TRBD2. Germline V gene sequence: CDR1 SGHTA, CDR2 FQGNSA. CDR3 size: 17 residues. Germline trimming cut 8 bases from V and 5 bases from J; bases unmatched to any gene: 17. The CDR3 loop reads CASGLGASGSSEETQYL. Here the CDR3 DNA reads TGTGCCAGCGGTTTAGGGGCTAGCGGGAGCAGCGAGGAGACCCAGTACCTC.

This clonotype has only a few counts. The junction shows a germline mismatch at one end, possibly a read error. The rearrangement links TRBV7-7 to TRBJ2-2, with 9 bases fitting TRBD2. This CDR3 spans 15 amino acids. CDR1 and CDR2 from the germline V gene are SSHAT and FNYEAQ (reference sequence). This chain's CDR3 is CASSLSGGPTGELFF. In DNA, the CDR3 is TGTGCTAGCAGCCTCAGCGGGGGGCCTACCGGGGAGCTGTTTTTT.

The chain is built from TRBV20-1 and TRBJ1-2, with 9 bases fitting TRBD1. The V segment lost 3 bases and the J segment 0 bases; nucleotides outside the gene matches: 8. CDR1 DFQATT and CDR2 SNEGSKA come from the germline V gene (reference sequence). This CDR3 has 16 residues. The CDR3 region has the DNA TGCAGTGCTAGCCACAGGGGGCCGGGAGCTAACTATGGCTACACCTTC. Encoded protein: CSASHRGPGANYGYTF.

This clonotype showed up many times. A much larger clone lies one base from this, so it may be a read error. This chain connects TRBV13 to TRBJ2-7, with 7 bases lining up with TRBD1. The CDR3 contains 15 residues. Germline V lookup: CDR1 PRHDT, CDR2 FYEKMQ (reference sequence). V shed 7 bases and J 3 bases; nucleotides not matched to a gene: 12. CDR3 sequence (DNA): TGTGCCAGCACCCGAACCCCGGACAGGAGCTACGAGCAGTACTTC. This codes for CASTRTPDRSYEQYF.

CDR3 in amino acids: CASSSGTSGRNEQFF. The CDR3 nucleotides are TGTGCCAGCAGCTCCGGGACTAGCGGGAGGAATGAGCAGTTCTTC. The chain carries TRBV5-4 and TRBJ2-1; 15 bases match TRBD2. This CDR3 is 15 amino acids long. V gave up 3 bases and J gave up 7 bases; unmatched junction bases: 2. Per the germline V gene, CDR1 is SGHNT and CDR2 is YYREEE (reference sequence).

This clonotype came up many times. The chain combines TRBV13 with TRBJ2-7, with 14 bases fitting TRBD2. The CDR3 covers 16 residues. Germline V lookup: CDR1 PRHDT, CDR2 FYEKMQ (reference sequence). After removal of 4 bases from V and 2 bases from J, the junction contained 4 bases not matched to a gene. The DNA for the CDR3 is TGTGCCAGCAGCTCGACTAGCGGGAGGGCGCCCTACGAGCAGTACTTC. Residues: CASSSTSGRAPYEQYF.

This clonotype was recorded a few times. A much larger clone sits a single nucleotide away, making a read error possible. V usage is TRBV27 and J usage is TRBJ2-2; 7 bases are a match to TRBD2. The ends lost 4 bases at V and 5 bases at J; junction bases unmatched: 7. The CDR3 has 15 residues. Germline-derived CDR1 and CDR2 are MNHEY and SMNVEV (reference sequence). CDR3 sequence reads: CASSSDGRLTGELFF. The CDR3 DNA sequence: TGTGCCAGCAGTTCGGACGGGAGGCTAACCGGGGAGCTGTTTTTT.

This clonotype was seen once. The gene calls are TRBV7-9 and TRBJ2-7; no clear D. Trimming removed 5 bases from V and 3 bases from J, with 8 bases in between. The CDR3 loop spans 12 amino acids. Germline V lookup: CDR1 SEHNR, CDR2 FQNEAQ (reference sequence). Here the CDR3 reads CASSPRSYEQYF. As DNA, the CDR3 is TGTGCCAGCAGCCCGCGGAGCTACGAGCAGTACTTC.

This clonotype was seen ten or more times. The chain is built from TRBV20-1 and TRBJ1-5; D gene unclear. The germline CDR1 and CDR2 sequences are DFQATT and SNEGSKA (reference sequence). There are 11 residues in the CDR3. V was cut by 5 bases and J by 3 bases, with 5 bases left in between. CDR3 sequence (DNA): TGCAGTGCTTCATCCAATCAGCCCCAGCATTTT. Amino acids: CSASSNQPQHF.

This sequence joins TRBV9 and TRBJ2-2, with D possibly TRBD1 on 5 matching bases. This CDR3 region has 13 residues. The V end was cut by 4 bases, the J end by 7 bases, with 11 bases between. The germline V gene encodes CDR1 SGDLS and CDR2 YYNGEE. The CDR3 reads CASSTSDSGELFF. The CDR3 nucleotides are TGTGCCAGCAGCACGTCTGACAGCGGGGAGCTGTTTTTT.

The rearrangement uses TRBV2 and TRBJ2-3; no clear D gene. Trimming took 1 base from V and 1 from J, leaving 6 bases between them. Germline V lookup: CDR1 SNHLY, CDR2 FYNNEI. This CDR3 comprises 14 residues. The CDR3 nucleotides read TGTGCCAGCAGTGAAGGGGCACGCACAGATACGCAGTATTTT. Its protein product is CASSEGARTDTQYF.

The table lists this clonotype with many counts. The CDR3 region is CASSQLKLAVAADTQYF. The CDR3 DNA is TGCGCCAGCAGCCAATTAAAACTAGCGGTTGCCGCAGATACGCAGTATTTT. The chain uses TRBV4-1 and TRBJ2-3, with TRBD2 matching 8 bases. Trimming cost V 2 bases and J 4 bases; bases outside gene matches: 11. Germline V CDR1 and CDR2: MGHRA, YSYEKL. The CDR3 covers 17 residues.